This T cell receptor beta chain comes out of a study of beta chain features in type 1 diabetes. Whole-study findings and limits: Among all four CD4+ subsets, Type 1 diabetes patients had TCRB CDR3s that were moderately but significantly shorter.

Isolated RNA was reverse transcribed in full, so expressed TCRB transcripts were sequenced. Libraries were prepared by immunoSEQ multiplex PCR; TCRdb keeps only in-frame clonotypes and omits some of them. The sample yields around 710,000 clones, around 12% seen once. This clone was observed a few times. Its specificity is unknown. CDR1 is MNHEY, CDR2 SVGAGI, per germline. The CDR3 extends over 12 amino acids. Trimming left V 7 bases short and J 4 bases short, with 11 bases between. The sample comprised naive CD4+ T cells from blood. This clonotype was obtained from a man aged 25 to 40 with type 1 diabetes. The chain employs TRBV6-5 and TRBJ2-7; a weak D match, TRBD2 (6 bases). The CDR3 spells CASNSAGYEQYF. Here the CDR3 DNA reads TGTGCCAGCAATAGCGCGGGGTACGAGCAGTACTTC.